The rows below give T cell receptor beta chains drawn from one sample of a study of Graves' ophthalmopathy and Graves' hyperthyroidism. In TCRdb, the multiplex PCR reads were re-called with MiXCR into one record per CDR3 protein. The sample consists of hundreds of thousands of distinct CDR3 sequences, around 21% of them appearing once. The sequencing input was peripheral blood. The receptors derive from a woman between 18 and 29 years old with stable Graves' hyperthyroidism. Each CDR3 is given with its conserved first and last residue. D genes are given only for firm matches. Clone size, where shown, is once, few, many, or a class for clones that have expanded.

j_call d_call v_call clone_size cdr3_aa cdr3_nt
TRBJ1-3 TRBD1 TRBV30 many CAWSSHRGPSGNTIYF TGTGCCTGGAGTTCACACAGGGGACCCTCTGGAAACACCATATATTTT
TRBJ1-1 TRBD1 TRBV5-6 few CASSGGTGVWRNTEAFF TGTGCCAGCAGCGGAGGGACAGGGGTTTGGAGGAACACTGAAGCTTTCTTT
TRBJ2-5 TRBD1 TRBV20-1 NA CSASADRGRETQYF TGCAGTGCTAGCGCGGACAGGGGACGAGAGACCCAGTACTTC
TRBJ2-2 NA TRBV25-1 many CASSPRTQNTGELFF TGTGCCAGCAGTCCCCGGACCCAGAACACCGGGGAGCTGTTTTTT
TRBJ2-5 TRBD2 TRBV7-3 few CASSPTSGVQETQYF TGTGCCAGCAGCCCGACTAGCGGGGTTCAAGAGACCCAGTACTTC
TRBJ1-1 NA TRBV6-1 many CASSPVMLGGTEAFF TGTGCCAGCAGCCCAGTTATGTTGGGGGGCACTGAAGCTTTCTTT
TRBJ1-3 NA TRBV2 NA CASSEAGNSGNTIYF TGTGCCAGCAGTGAAGCAGGGAACTCTGGAAACACCATATATTTT
TRBJ1-1 TRBD1 TRBV12-3/TRBV12-4 few CASSFRQGKAFF TGTGCCAGCAGTTTCCGACAGGGCAAAGCTTTCTTT
TRBJ1-2 NA TRBV6-1 NA CANLRVQSGDGYTF TGTGCCAACCTTAGGGTTCAGTCTGGGGATGGCTACACCTTC
TRBJ2-5 TRBD2 TRBV2 many CASSEDNAGAETQYF TGTGCCAGCAGTGAAGATAATGCGGGAGCTGAGACCCAGTACTTC
TRBJ1-5 NA TRBV7-3 NA CASSLNKGGSGTWKIQPQHF TGTGCTAGCAGCTTAAACAAAGGAGGGAGCGGGACATGGAAGATTCAGCCCCAGCATTTT
TRBJ2-7 TRBD1 TRBV12-3/TRBV12-4 many CASSSHRGWDIYEQYF TGTGCCAGCAGCTCTCACAGGGGATGGGACATTTACGAGCAGTACTTC
TRBJ1-6 TRBD1 TRBV28 few CASSLQGALNSPLHF TGTGCCAGCAGCTTACAGGGGGCGCTGAATTCACCCCTCCACTTT
TRBJ1-3 NA TRBV29-1 many CSVVLPSDSSRNTIYF TGCAGCGTTGTACTGCCTTCCGATTCGTCCCGGAACACCATATATTTT
TRBJ2-7 TRBD2 TRBV20-1 many CSALGLAGHEQYF TGCAGTGCTTTGGGACTAGCGGGCCACGAGCAGTACTTC
TRBJ2-5 NA TRBV24-1 NA CATSDFSGETQYF TGTGCCACCAGTGATTTCAGCGGAGAGACCCAGTACTTC
TRBJ1-3 NA TRBV11-2 NA CASSFKGNSGNTIYF TGTGCCAGCAGCTTCAAAGGAAACTCTGGAAACACCATATATTTT
TRBJ1-1 NA TRBV6-1 many CASVFLGGPYTEAFF TGTGCCAGCGTGTTTCTGGGGGGACCGTACACTGAAGCTTTCTTT
TRBJ1-2 TRBD1 TRBV12-3/TRBV12-4 many CASRPRDRIYGYTF TGTGCCAGCAGACCCCGGGACAGGATCTATGGCTACACCTTC
TRBJ1-5 NA TRBV3-1 NA CASSQGSPGNQPQHF TGTGCCAGCAGCCAGGGATCCCCGGGCAATCAGCCCCAGCATTTT
TRBJ2-7 NA TRBV13 NA CAISFRVSAGEQYF TGTGCCATCAGCTTTAGGGTTTCAGCTGGGGAGCAGTACTTC
TRBJ2-5 TRBD2 TRBV5-1 NA CASGNSGGAGETQYF TGCGCCAGCGGCAATAGCGGGGGGGCCGGAGAGACCCAGTACTTC
TRBJ2-5 NA TRBV6-1 many CASTPTGQETQYF TGTGCCAGCACCCCCACAGGACAAGAGACCCAGTACTTC
TRBJ1-5 NA TRBV7-8 NA CASSFATGSGQPQHF TGTGCCAGCAGCTTCGCCACAGGGTCGGGTCAGCCCCAGCATTTT
TRBJ1-1 NA TRBV20-1 many CSARDSLGFVTTVEAFF TGCAGTGCTAGAGACTCCCTAGGATTCGTGACTACCGTTGAAGCTTTCTTT
TRBJ2-2 NA TRBV9 many CASSLGGDTGELFF TGTGCCAGCAGCCTCGGGGGCGACACCGGGGAGCTGTTTTTT
TRBJ2-7 NA TRBV6-2/TRBV6-3 many CASSRSGISYEQYF TGTGCCAGCAGTAGATCCGGGATCAGCTACGAGCAGTACTTC
TRBJ1-6 NA TRBV12-5 NA CASHSQGQYNSPLHF TGTGCTAGTCACTCTCAGGGTCAATATAATTCACCCCTCCACTTT
TRBJ2-7 TRBD2 TRBV20-1 NA CSARITGTSGGSFPYEQYF TGCAGTGCTAGGATAACCGGGACTAGCGGGGGGAGTTTTCCCTACGAGCAGTACTTC
TRBJ1-1 NA TRBV13 many CASSPGWVTEAFF TGTGCCAGCAGCCCAGGTTGGGTCACTGAAGCTTTCTTT
TRBJ2-7 NA TRBV5-1 many CASSLEGRSYEQYF TGCGCCAGCAGCTTGGAAGGCAGGTCCTACGAGCAGTACTTC
TRBJ1-2 NA TRBV6-2/TRBV6-3 many CASSYGLTPGYGYTF TGTGCCAGCAGTTACGGACTGACCCCTGGCTATGGCTACACCTTC
TRBJ1-2 TRBD1 TRBV6-5 many CASSYRGTANYGYTF TGTGCCAGCAGTTACCGCGGGACAGCTAACTATGGCTACACCTTC
TRBJ2-2 NA TRBV7-8 NA CASSSPSPAGELFF TGTGCCAGCAGCTCCCCTAGCCCCGCCGGGGAGCTGTTTTTT
TRBJ1-1 NA TRBV7-2 many CASSFSGRSTEAFF TGTGCCAGCAGCTTCTCCGGACGGTCCACTGAAGCTTTCTTT
TRBJ1-1 NA TRBV3-1 many CASSRLGANTEAFF TGTGCCAGCAGCCGGTTAGGGGCGAACACTGAAGCTTTCTTT
TRBJ1-1 NA TRBV27 many CASRVNRAGNTEAFF TGTGCCAGCAGAGTTAATCGGGCGGGGAACACTGAAGCTTTCTTT
TRBJ2-7 TRBD2 TRBV28 many CASSRYPGLAGGSYEQYF TGTGCCAGCAGCCGGTACCCGGGACTAGCGGGAGGGTCCTACGAGCAGTACTTC
TRBJ1-5 TRBD1 TRBV6-2/TRBV6-3 many CASSYRQVGQGSNQPQHF TGTGCCAGCAGTTATCGACAGGTGGGACAGGGAAGCAATCAGCCCCAGCATTTT
TRBJ1-5 NA TRBV7-2 many CASSLSRDTNQPQHF TGTGCCAGCAGCTTATCCCGGGACACTAATCAGCCCCAGCATTTT
TRBJ1-5 NA TRBV12-3/TRBV12-4 many CASSDGQNQPQHF TGTGCCAGCAGTGATGGACAGAATCAGCCCCAGCATTTT
TRBJ2-2 TRBD2 TRBV6-2/TRBV6-3 many CASRPLAESRRTGELFF TGTGCCAGCAGACCACTAGCGGAAAGTAGGAGGACCGGGGAGCTGTTTTTT
TRBJ2-2 NA TRBV15 many CATSRDELGELFF TGTGCCACCAGCAGAGATGAGCTCGGGGAGCTGTTTTTT
TRBJ1-1 NA TRBV19 many CASSIGNTEAFF TGTGCCAGTAGTATTGGGAACACTGAAGCTTTCTTT
TRBJ2-7 TRBD2 TRBV27 many CASRGGGRAYEQYF TGTGCCAGCAGGGGCGGCGGGAGGGCCTACGAGCAGTACTTC
TRBJ1-1 NA TRBV30 many CAWSVWRERAFF TGTGCCTGGAGTGTGTGGCGGGAAAGAGCTTTCTTT
TRBJ2-7 NA TRBV28 few CVTRDGYEQYF TGTGTCACAAGGGACGGCTACGAGCAGTACTTC
TRBJ2-2 TRBD2 TRBV11-2 many CASSLSVKRGVTGELFF TGTGCCAGCAGCTTATCCGTGAAGCGGGGGGTTACCGGGGAGCTGTTTTTT
TRBJ1-5 TRBD1 TRBV6-2/TRBV6-3 NA CASSYWDRGTSNQPQHF TGTGCCAGCAGTTACTGGGACAGGGGAACCAGCAATCAGCCCCAGCATTTT
TRBJ2-7 NA TRBV27 many CASSPETAQSSYEQYF TGTGCCAGCAGTCCGGAGACAGCCCAAAGCTCCTACGAGCAGTACTTC
TRBJ1-2 NA TRBV12-3/TRBV12-4 NA CASSFSPRSGYTF TGTGCCAGCAGTTTTTCCCCGCGATCGGGCTACACCTTC
TRBJ2-7 TRBD2 TRBV11-2 many CASSWGTSGSGEQYF TGTGCCAGCAGCTGGGGGACTAGCGGGAGTGGGGAGCAGTACTTC
TRBJ2-7 NA TRBV18 many CASSLRAWGYDSYEQYF TGTGCCAGCTCACTCCGGGCCTGGGGCTACGACTCCTACGAGCAGTACTTC
TRBJ1-2 NA TRBV11-2 many CASSLEALSLYGYTF TGTGCCAGCAGCCTAGAGGCCCTCAGCCTCTATGGCTACACCTTC
TRBJ1-1 NA TRBV11-1 many CASSLVGGGLGTEAFF TGTGCCAGCAGCTTAGTGGGTGGGGGATTGGGCACTGAAGCTTTCTTT
TRBJ1-1 NA TRBV12-3/TRBV12-4 NA CASNFGGGTEAFF TGTGCCAGCAACTTTGGGGGGGGCACTGAAGCTTTCTTT
TRBJ1-3 TRBD1 TRBV12-3/TRBV12-4 NA CASSLRTGGSGNTIYF TGTGCCAGCAGTTTGAGGACAGGGGGCTCGGGAAACACCATATATTTT
TRBJ1-1 NA TRBV7-3 many CASSQGNLNTEAFF TGTGCCAGCAGCCAGGGCAACCTGAACACTGAAGCTTTCTTT
TRBJ2-6 NA TRBV30 NA CAWTVSGANVLTF TGTGCCTGGACGGTCTCTGGGGCCAACGTCCTGACTTTC